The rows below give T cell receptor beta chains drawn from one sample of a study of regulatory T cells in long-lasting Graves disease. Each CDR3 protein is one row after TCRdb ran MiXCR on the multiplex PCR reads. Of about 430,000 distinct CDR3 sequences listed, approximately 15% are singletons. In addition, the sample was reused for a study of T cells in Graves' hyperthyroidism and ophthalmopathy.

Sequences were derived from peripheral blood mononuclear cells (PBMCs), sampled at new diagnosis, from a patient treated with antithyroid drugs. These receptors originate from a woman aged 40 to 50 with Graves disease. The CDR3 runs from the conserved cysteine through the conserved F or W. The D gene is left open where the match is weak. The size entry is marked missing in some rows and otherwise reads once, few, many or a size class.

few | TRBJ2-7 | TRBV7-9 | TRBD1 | CASSSAGTAKVKQYF | TGTGCCAGCAGCTCCGCCGGGACAGCTAAAGTTAAGCAGTACTTC
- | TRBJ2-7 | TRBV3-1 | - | CASSQKAAYEQYF | TGTGCCAGCAGCCAAAAAGCGGCCTACGAGCAGTACTTC
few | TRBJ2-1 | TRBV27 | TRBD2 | CASSSTPPGLAGVGEQFF | TGTGCCAGCAGTTCGACTCCCCCGGGACTAGCGGGAGTGGGTGAGCAGTTCTTC
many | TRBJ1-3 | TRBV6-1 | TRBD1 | CASRDRTKTLHSGNTIYF | TGTGCCAGCAGGGACAGGACCAAAACCTTACACTCTGGAAACACCATATATTTT
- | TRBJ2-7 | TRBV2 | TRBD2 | CASSELREGYEQYF | TGTGCCAGCAGTGAATTGCGGGAGGGATACGAGCAGTACTTC
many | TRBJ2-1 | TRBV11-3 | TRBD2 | CASSFALAGVRNEQFF | TGTGCCAGCAGCTTCGCCCTAGCGGGAGTACGAAATGAGCAGTTCTTC
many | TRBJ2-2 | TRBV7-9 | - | CASSLTGPLGTGELFF | TGTGCCAGCAGCCTCACAGGGCCCTTAGGCACCGGGGAGCTGTTTTTT
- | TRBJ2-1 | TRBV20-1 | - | CSARALTGTRSSYNEQFF | TGCAGTGCTAGAGCACTGACCGGGACTCGGAGCTCCTACAATGAGCAGTTCTTC
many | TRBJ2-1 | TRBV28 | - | CASSLRTHSYNEQFF | TGTGCCAGCAGTCTTCGGACCCACTCCTACAATGAGCAGTTCTTC
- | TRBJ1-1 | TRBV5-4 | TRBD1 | CASSRWTGGDPEAFF | TGTGCCAGCAGCCGATGGACAGGGGGGGACCCTGAAGCTTTCTTT
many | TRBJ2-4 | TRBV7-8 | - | CASSLRSENIQYF | TGTGCCAGCAGTTTAAGATCGGAAAACATTCAGTACTTC
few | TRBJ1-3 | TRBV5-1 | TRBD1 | CASSLMGTAGNTIYF | TGCGCCAGCAGCTTGATGGGGACAGCAGGAAACACCATATATTTT
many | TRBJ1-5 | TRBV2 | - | CASREAGAGNQPQHF | TGTGCCAGCAGGGAGGCGGGGGCGGGCAATCAGCCCCAGCATTTT
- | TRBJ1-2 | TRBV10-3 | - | CAISESKGQSYGYTF | TGTGCCATCAGTGAGTCGAAAGGGCAATCCTATGGCTACACCTTC
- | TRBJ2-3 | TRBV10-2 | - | CASSESSSRSTDTQYF | TGCGCCAGCAGTGAGTCGAGTAGTAGATCCACAGATACGCAGTATTTT
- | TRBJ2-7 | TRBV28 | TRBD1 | CASRNGQGETYEQYF | TGTGCCAGCAGAAACGGACAGGGAGAAACCTACGAGCAGTACTTC
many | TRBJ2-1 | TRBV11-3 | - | CASSSRGQGPSYNEQFF | TGTGCCAGCAGCTCCCGGGGGCAGGGGCCATCCTACAATGAGCAGTTCTTC
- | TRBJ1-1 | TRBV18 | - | CASSGQQGEATEAFF | TGTGCCAGTTCTGGCCAACAGGGTGAGGCCACTGAAGCTTTCTTT
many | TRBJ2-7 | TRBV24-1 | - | CATSDSGHSYEQYF | TGTGCCACCAGTGACAGCGGACACTCCTACGAGCAGTACTTC
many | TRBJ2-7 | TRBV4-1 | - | CASSQGLWGTYEQYF | TGCGCCAGCAGCCAAGGTCTTTGGGGGACCTACGAGCAGTACTTC
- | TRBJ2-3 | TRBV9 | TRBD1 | CASSGGQGADTQYF | TGTGCCAGCAGCGGAGGACAGGGGGCAGATACGCAGTATTTT
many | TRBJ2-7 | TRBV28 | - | CASSLILDGPYEQYF | TGTGCCAGCAGTTTAATCCTCGACGGGCCCTACGAGCAGTACTTC
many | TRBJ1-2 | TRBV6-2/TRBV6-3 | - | CASSEAFKTGGVNGYTF | TGTGCCAGCAGTGAAGCCTTCAAAACTGGGGGCGTCAATGGCTACACCTTC
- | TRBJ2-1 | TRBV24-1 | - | CATSVGSSYNEQFF | TGTGCCACCTCGGTGGGGTCCTCCTACAATGAGCAGTTCTTC
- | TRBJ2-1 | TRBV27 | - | CASSLGFDNEQFF | TGTGCCAGCAGTTTAGGGTTCGACAATGAGCAGTTCTTC
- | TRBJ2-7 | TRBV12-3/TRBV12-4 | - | CASSTRDISYEQYF | TGTGCCAGCAGTACCCGGGACATTTCCTACGAGCAGTACTTC
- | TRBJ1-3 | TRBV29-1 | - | CSVETNGNTIYF | TGCAGCGTTGAAACGAATGGAAACACCATATATTTT
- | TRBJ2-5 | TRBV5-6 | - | CASTLVREWAPPIETQYF | TGTGCCAGCACCTTGGTTAGAGAGTGGGCCCCCCCCATAGAGACCCAGTACTTC
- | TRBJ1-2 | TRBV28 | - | CTSRADPSYGYTF | TGTACCAGCAGGGCAGATCCTAGCTATGGCTACACCTTC
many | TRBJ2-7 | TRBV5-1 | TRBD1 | CASSMGQLQYEQYF | TGCGCCAGCAGCATGGGACAGCTCCAGTACGAGCAGTACTTC
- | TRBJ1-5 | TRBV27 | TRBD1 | CASSSGQGGAQPQHF | TGTGCCAGCAGTTCCGGACAGGGCGGGGCTCAGCCCCAGCATTTT
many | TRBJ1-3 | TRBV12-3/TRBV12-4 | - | CASSLLGAGNTIYF | TGTGCCAGCAGTTTATTGGGAGCGGGAAACACCATATATTTT
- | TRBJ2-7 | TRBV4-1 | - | CASSQGRASRDEQYF | TGCGCCAGCAGCCAAGGACGCGCCTCCCGGGACGAGCAGTACTTC
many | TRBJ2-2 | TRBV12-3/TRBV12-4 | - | CASSVLGTGELFF | TGTGCCAGCAGTGTCCTTGGGACCGGGGAGCTGTTTTTT
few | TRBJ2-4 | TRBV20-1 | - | CSARQGLNIQYF | TGCAGTGCTAGACAGGGTTTGAACATTCAGTACTTC
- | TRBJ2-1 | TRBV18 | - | CASSSSRVSSYNEQSF | TGTGCCAGCTCAAGTTCAAGGGTAAGCTCCTACAATGAGCAGTCCTTC
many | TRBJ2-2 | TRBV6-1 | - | CASRGQLGDTGELFF | TGTGCCAGCAGAGGTCAACTAGGGGACACCGGGGAGCTGTTTTTT
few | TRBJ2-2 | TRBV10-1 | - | CASSEFSGELFF | TGCGCCAGCAGTGAGTTCAGCGGGGAGCTGTTTTTT
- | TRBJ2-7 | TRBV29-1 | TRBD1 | CSVGTLTGGRNEQYF | TGCAGCGTTGGCACGCTTACAGGGGGACGTAACGAGCAGTACTTC
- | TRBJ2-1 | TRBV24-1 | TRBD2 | CATSDFKTSGRDEQFF | TGTGCCACCAGTGATTTTAAGACTAGCGGGAGGGATGAGCAGTTCTTC
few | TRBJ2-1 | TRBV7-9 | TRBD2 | CASSNSGTSGNNEQFF | TGTGCCAGCAGTAATAGTGGGACTAGCGGGAACAATGAGCAGTTCTTC
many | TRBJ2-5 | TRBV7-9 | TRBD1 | CASSRRNRGQETQYF | TGTGCCAGCAGCCGCCGTAACAGGGGCCAAGAGACCCAGTACTTC
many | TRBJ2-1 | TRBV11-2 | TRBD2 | CASSLPPDPGGYNEQFF | TGTGCCAGCAGCTTACCCCCGGACCCGGGGGGGTACAATGAGCAGTTCTTC
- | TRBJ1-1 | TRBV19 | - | CASSIRGWGIMNTEAFF | TGTGCCAGTAGTATAAGGGGGTGGGGGATCATGAACACTGAAGCTTTCTTT
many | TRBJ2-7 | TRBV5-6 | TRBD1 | CASSYGQGADEQYF | TGTGCCAGCAGCTACGGACAGGGGGCTGACGAGCAGTACTTC
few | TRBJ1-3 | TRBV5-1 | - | CASSQIGDTVYF | TGCGCCAGCAGCCAAATAGGGGACACGGTATATTTT
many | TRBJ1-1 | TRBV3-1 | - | CASSARDKNTEAFF | TGTGCCAGCAGCGCGCGGGACAAGAACACTGAAGCTTTCTTT
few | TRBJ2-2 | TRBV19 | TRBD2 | CASYRGTSGTGELFF | TGTGCCAGTTATAGGGGGACTAGCGGCACCGGGGAGCTGTTTTTT
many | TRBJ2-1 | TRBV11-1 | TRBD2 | CASSLGRESGRNNEQFF | TGTGCCAGCAGCTTAGGTCGGGAGAGCGGGAGGAACAATGAGCAGTTCTTC
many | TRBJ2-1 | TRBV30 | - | CAWSPKQGPRTNEQFF | TGTGCCTGGAGTCCAAAACAGGGTCCAAGAACCAATGAGCAGTTCTTC
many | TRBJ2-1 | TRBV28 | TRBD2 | CASSFPTSGSNYNEQFF | TGTGCCAGCAGTTTCCCGACTAGCGGGAGTAACTACAATGAGCAGTTCTTC
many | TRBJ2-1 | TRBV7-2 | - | CASSSLWEVANEQFF | TGTGCCAGCAGCTCCCTTTGGGAGGTAGCTAATGAGCAGTTCTTC
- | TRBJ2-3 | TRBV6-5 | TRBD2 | CASSYRTSGKDTQYF | TGTGCCAGCAGTTACCGGACTAGCGGAAAGGATACGCAGTATTTT
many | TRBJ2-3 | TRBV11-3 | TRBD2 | CASSSGTSEATPGVF | TGTGCCAGCAGCTCCGGGACTAGCGAAGCGACCCCCGGGGTGTTT
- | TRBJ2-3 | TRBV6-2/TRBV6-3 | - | CASSYRRSTDTQYF | TGTGCCAGCAGTTATCGCCGGAGCACAGATACGCAGTATTTT
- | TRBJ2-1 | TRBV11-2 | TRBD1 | CASSLRGTGLHNEQFF | TGTGCCAGCAGCTTACGGGGGACAGGGCTTCACAATGAGCAGTTCTTC
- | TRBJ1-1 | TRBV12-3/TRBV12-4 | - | CASSWSVNTEAFF | TGTGCCAGCAGTTGGTCTGTGAACACTGAAGCTTTCTTT
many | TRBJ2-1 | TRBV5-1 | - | CASSLNAANNEQFF | TGCGCCAGCAGCTTGAACGCAGCGAACAATGAGCAGTTCTTC
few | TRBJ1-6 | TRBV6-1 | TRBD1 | CASTSGRDRTYSPLHF | TGTGCCAGCACTTCAGGTCGGGACAGGACTTATTCACCCCTCCACTTT
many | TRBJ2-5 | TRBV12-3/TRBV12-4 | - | CASNPNGAQETQYF | TGTGCCAGCAACCCGAACGGAGCTCAAGAGACCCAGTACTTC